This entry features one T cell receptor (beta chain) sequence. Data came from immunoSEQ multiplex PCR; TCRdb stores just in-frame clones and leaves some out. This table has about 170,000 clones, more than 70% appearing once. This record comes from a study of blood T cell repertoires in COVID-19. Study-wide context: Material from acute and convalescent COVID-19 was sourced from the United States, Italy and Spain. PBMCs, B-cell-depleted T cells, or T cells provided the cDNA or gDNA that made up the material.

The germline V gene encodes CDR1 SGHRS and CDR2 YFSETQ. The CDR3 contains 14 residues. Trimming cost V 1 base and J 0 bases, with 4 bases left between them. The TCR comes from an elderly woman with active or convalescent COVID-19. The rearrangement links TRBV5-1 to TRBJ1-4; no clear D gene. The sample was peripheral blood. The CDR3 DNA reads TGCGCCAGCAGCTTGTGGCCAACTAATGAAAAACTGTTTTTT. It specifies CASSLWPTNEKLFF.